This note documents a single T cell receptor beta chain sequence. Its antigen is still unknown. The data stem from a study of cytomegalovirus exposure and HLA in healthy donors. Data came from immunoSEQ multiplex PCR; TCRdb stores just in-frame clones and leaves some out. The sample holds some 120,000 clones, 85% to 90% seen once. CDR1 and CDR2 from the germline V gene are SGDLS and YYNGEE. Trimming cost V 4 bases and J 0 bases; bases outside gene matches: 9. The CDR3 runs to 16 residues. Study-wide results and caveats: There were a few CMV-associated chains whose specificity for CMV antigens was confirmed in vitro. The study designated roughly 150 TCR beta chains cytomegalovirus-associated. Most TCRs appeared rarely, but some public TCRs recurred in many donors.

This TCR came from a man in his thirties or forties in good health and CMV-seronegative. The sequenced sample consisted of PBMCs. This chain connects TRBV9 to TRBJ1-2; TRBD1 aligns across 7 bases. The CDR3 nucleotides are TGTGCCAGCAGCACCCGTGGACAGGAGACTAACTATGGCTACACCTTC. The encoded protein is CASSTRGQETNYGYTF.